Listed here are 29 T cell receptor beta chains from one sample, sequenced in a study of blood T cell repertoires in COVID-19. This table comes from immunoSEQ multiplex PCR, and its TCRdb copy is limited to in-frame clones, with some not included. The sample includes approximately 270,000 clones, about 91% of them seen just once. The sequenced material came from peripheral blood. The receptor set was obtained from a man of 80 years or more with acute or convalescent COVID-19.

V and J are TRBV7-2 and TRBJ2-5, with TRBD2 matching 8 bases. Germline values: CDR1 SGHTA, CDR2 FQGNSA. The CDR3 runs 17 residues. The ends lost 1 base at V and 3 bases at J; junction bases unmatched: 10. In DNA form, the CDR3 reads TGTGCCAGCAGCTTAGAGCCCGAAGTAGCGGGAAAAGAGACCCAGTACTTC. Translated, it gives CASSLEPEVAGKETQYF.

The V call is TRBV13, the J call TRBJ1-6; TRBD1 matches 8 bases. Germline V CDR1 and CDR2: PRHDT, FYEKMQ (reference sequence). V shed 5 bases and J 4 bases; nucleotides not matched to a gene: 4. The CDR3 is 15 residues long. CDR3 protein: CASSQGQGYNSPLHF. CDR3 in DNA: TGTGCCAGCAGCCAAGGACAGGGTTATAATTCACCCCTCCACTTT.

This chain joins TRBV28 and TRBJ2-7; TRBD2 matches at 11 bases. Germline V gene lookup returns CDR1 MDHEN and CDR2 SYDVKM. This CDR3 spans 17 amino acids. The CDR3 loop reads CASTTGLLAGVNYEQYF. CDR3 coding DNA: TGTGCATCCACTACGGGTTTACTAGCGGGAGTTAACTACGAGCAGTACTTC.

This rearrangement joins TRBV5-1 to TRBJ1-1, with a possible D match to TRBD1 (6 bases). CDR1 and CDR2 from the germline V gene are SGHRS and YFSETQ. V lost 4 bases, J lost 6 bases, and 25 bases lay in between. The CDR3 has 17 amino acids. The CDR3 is CASSRPDSGAGGAEAFF. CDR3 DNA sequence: TGCGCCAGCAGCCGACCGGACAGCGGCGCTGGGGGGGCTGAAGCTTTCTTT.

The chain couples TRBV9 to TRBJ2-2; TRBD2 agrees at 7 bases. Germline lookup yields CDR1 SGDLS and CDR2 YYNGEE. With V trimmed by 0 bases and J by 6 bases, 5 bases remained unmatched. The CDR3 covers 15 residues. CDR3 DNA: TGTGCCAGCAGCGTAGGTCCTAGCGGCGCCGGGGAGCTGTTTTTT. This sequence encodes CASSVGPSGAGELFF.

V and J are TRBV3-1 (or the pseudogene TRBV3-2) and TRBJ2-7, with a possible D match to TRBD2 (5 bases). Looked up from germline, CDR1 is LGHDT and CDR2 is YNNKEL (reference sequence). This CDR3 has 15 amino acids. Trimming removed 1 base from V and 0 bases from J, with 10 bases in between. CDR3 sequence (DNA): TGTGCCAGCAGCCAAGGGCCTAGCTCCTCCTACGAGCAGTACTTC. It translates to CASSQGPSSSYEQYF.

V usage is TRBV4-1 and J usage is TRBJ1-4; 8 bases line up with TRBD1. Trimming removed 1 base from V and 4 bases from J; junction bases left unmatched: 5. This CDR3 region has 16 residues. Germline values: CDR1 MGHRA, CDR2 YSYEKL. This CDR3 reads CASSQGQGAVNEKLFF. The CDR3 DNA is TGCGCCAGCAGCCAAGGGCAGGGGGCCGTTAATGAAAAACTGTTTTTT.

The CDR3 reads CASRRGQKMTQHF. Here the CDR3 DNA reads TGTGCCAGTAGGCGGGGACAGAAGATGACCCAGCATTTT. The chain employs TRBV19 and TRBJ1-5; the match to TRBD1 covers 7 bases. V was clipped by 6 bases and J by 11 bases; unmatched bases: 10. The CDR3 sequence is 13 residues long. Germline CDR1 LNHDA, CDR2 SQIVND (reference sequence).

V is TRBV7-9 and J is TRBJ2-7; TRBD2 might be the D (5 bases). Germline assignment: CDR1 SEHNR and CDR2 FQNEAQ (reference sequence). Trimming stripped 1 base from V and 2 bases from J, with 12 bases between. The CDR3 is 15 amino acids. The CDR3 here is CASSLGSSSPYEQYF. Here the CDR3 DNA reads TGTGCCAGCAGCTTAGGTTCCTCTAGCCCCTACGAGCAGTACTTC.

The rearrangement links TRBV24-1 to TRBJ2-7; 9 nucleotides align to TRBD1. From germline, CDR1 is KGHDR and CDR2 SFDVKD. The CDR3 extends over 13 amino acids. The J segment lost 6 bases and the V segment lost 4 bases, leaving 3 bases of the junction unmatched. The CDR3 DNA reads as TGTGCCACCAGTGAGGGGGACAGGGTCGAGCAGTACTTC. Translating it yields CATSEGDRVEQYF.

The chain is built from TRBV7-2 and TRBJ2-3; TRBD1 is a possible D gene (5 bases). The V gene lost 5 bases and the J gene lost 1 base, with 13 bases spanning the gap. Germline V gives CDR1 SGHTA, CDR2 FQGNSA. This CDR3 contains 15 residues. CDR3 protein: CASSLGASRTDTQYF. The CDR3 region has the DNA TGTGCCAGCAGCCTAGGGGCCTCCCGCACAGATACGCAGTATTTT. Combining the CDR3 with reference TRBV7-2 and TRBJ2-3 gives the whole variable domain GAGVSQSPSNKVTEKGKDVELRCDPISGHTALYWYRQSLGQGLEFLIYFQGNSAPDKSGLPSDRFSAERTGGSVSTLTIQRTQQEDSAVYLCASSLGASRTDTQYFGPGTRLTVL.

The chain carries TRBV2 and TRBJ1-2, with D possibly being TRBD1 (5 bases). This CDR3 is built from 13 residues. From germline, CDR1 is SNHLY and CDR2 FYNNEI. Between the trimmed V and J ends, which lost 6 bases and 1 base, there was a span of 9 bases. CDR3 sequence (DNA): TGTGCCAGCAGGACGGGACTTAACTATGGCTACACCTTC. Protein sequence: CASRTGLNYGYTF.

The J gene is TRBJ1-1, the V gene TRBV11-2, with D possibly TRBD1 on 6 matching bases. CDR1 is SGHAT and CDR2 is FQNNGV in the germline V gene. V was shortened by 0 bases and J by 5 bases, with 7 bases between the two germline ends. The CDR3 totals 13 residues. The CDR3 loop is CASSLEGGTEAFF. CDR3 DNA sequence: TGTGCCAGCAGCTTAGAAGGGGGAACTGAAGCTTTCTTT.

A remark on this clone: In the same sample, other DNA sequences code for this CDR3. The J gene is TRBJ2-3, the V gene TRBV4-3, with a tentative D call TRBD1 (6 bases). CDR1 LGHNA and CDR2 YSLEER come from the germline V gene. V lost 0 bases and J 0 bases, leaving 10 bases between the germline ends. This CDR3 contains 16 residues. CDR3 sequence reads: CASSQELGGSTDTQYF. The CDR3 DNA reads TGCGCCAGCAGCCAAGAACTAGGGGGTAGCACAGATACGCAGTATTTT.

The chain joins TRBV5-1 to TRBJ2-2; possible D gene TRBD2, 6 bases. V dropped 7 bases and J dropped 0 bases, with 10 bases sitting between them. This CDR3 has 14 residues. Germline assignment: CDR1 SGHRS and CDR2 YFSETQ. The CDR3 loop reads CASRERTNTGELFF. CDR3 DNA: TGCGCCAGCCGGGAGCGTACGAACACCGGGGAGCTGTTTTTT.

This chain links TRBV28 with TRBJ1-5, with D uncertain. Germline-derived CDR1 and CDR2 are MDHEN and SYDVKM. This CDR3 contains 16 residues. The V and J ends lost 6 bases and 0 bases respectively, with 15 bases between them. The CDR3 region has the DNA TGTGCCAGCAGGGCCTTGGGAGATCCTAGCAATCAGCCCCAGCATTTT. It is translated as CASRALGDPSNQPQHF.

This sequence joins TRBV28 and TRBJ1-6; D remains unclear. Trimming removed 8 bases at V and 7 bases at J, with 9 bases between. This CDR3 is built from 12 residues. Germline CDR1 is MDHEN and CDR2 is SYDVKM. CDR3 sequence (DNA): TGTGCCAGCGCGTCCCAAAATTCACCCCTCCACTTT. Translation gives CASASQNSPLHF.

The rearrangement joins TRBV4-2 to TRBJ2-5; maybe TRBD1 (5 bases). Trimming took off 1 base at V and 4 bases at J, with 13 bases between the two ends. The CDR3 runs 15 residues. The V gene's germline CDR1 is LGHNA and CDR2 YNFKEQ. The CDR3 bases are TGTGCCAGCAGCCAAGTATCGCCAGGGATAGAGACCCAGTACTTC. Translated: CASSQVSPGIETQYF.

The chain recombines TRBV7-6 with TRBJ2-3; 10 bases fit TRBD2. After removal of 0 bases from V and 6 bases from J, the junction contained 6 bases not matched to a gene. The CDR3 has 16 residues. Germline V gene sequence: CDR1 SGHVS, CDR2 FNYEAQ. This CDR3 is CASSLAPAGGGDTQYF. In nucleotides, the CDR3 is TGTGCCAGCAGCTTAGCGCCAGCGGGAGGGGGGGATACGCAGTATTTT.

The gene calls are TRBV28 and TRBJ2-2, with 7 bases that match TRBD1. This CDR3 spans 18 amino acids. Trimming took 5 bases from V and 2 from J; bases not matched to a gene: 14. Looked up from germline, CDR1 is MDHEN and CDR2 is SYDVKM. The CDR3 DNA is TGTGCCAGCAGTCGCCTCCCCTCGGGACAGCTAAACACCGGGGAGCTGTTTTTT. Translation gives CASSRLPSGQLNTGELFF.

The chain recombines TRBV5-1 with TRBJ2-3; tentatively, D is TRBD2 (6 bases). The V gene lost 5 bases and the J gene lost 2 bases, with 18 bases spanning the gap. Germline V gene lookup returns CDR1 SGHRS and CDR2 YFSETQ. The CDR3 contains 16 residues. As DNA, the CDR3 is TGCGCCAGCAGTCCATTACCGGGGGTCCTCACAGATACGCAGTATTTT. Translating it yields CASSPLPGVLTDTQYF.

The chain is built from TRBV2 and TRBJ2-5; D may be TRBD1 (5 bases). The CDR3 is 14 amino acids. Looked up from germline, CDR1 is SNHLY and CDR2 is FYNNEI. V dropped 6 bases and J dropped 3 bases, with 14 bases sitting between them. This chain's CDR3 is CASRVTDIKETQYF. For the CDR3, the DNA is TGTGCCAGCAGAGTGACAGACATTAAAGAGACCCAGTACTTC. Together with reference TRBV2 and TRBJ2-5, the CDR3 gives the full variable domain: EPEVTQTPSHQVTQMGQEVILRCVPISNHLYFYWYRQILGQKVEFLVSFYNNEISEKSEIFDDQFSVERPDGSNFTLKIRSTKLEDSAMYFCASRVTDIKETQYFGPGTRLLVL.

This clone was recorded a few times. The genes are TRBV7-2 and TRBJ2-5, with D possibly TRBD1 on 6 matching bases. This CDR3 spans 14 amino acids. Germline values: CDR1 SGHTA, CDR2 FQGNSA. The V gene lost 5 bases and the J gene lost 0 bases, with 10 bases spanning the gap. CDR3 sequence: CASSPQGYQETQYF. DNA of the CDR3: TGTGCCAGCAGCCCCCAGGGGTACCAAGAGACCCAGTACTTC.

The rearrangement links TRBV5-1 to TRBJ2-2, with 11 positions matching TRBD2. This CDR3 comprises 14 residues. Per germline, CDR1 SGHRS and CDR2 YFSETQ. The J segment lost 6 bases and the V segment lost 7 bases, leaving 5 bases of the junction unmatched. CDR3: CASHSSGRSGELFF. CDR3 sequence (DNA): TGCGCCAGCCATTCTAGCGGGAGGTCCGGGGAGCTGTTTTTT.

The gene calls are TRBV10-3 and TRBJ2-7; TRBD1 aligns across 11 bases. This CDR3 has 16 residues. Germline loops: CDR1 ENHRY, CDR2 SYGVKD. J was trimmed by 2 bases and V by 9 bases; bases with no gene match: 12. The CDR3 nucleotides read TGTGCCATTAGCGGTGCCGGGACAGGGGGGGCCTACGAGCAGTACTTC. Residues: CAISGAGTGGAYEQYF.

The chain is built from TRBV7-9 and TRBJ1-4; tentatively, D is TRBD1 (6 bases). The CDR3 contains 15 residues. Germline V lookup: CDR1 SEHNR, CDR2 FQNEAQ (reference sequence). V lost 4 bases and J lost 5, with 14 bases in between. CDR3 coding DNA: TGTGCCAGCAGCTACATCGGACAGCAGAATGAAAAACTGTTTTTT. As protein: CASSYIGQQNEKLFF.

The CDR3 sequence is CASSVAGTGSVGYTF. The CDR3 region has the DNA TGTGCCAGCAGCGTAGCCGGGACAGGGTCGGTTGGCTACACCTTC. The chain uses TRBV9 and TRBJ1-2, with 9 bases aligning to TRBD1. CDR1 and CDR2 from the germline V gene are SGDLS and YYNGEE. The CDR3 is 15 amino acids. V trimming: 0 bases; J trimming: 7 bases; junction bases outside the gene matches: 7. The variable domain in full, completed from reference TRBV9 and TRBJ1-2, reads DSGVTQTPKHLITATGQRVTLRCSPRSGDLSVYWYQQSLDQGLQFLIQYYNGEERAKGNILERFSAQQFPDLHSELNLSSLELGDSALYFCASSVAGTGSVGYTFGSGTRLTVV.

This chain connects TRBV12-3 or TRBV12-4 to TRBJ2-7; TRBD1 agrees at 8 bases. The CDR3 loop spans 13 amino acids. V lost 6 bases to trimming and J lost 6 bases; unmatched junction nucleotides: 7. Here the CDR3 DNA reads TGTGCCAGCAGGCCGACAGGGGAGCGCGAGCAGTACTTC. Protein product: CASRPTGEREQYF.

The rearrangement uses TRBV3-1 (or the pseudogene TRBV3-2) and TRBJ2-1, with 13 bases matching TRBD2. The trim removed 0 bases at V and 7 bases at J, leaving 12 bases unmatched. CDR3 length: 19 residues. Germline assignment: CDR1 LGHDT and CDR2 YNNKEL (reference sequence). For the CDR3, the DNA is TGTGCCAGCAGCCAAGATAGACACACTAGCGGGGGGGCCGAGAATGAGCAGTTCTTC. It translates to CASSQDRHTSGGAENEQFF.